The 27 T cell receptor beta chains below all came from one sample that was sequenced in a study of blood T cell repertoires in COVID-19. Measured with immunoSEQ multiplex PCR; TCRdb has only the in-frame clones, and not every one. The table records around 210,000 clones, around 80% of them present only once. Sequenced input: peripheral blood. The source of these receptors is an older woman with acute or convalescent COVID-19.

The chain employs TRBV5-1 and TRBJ2-1; TRBD2 aligns across 7 bases. CDR1 is SGHRS and CDR2 is YFSETQ in the germline V gene. CDR3 length equals 16 residues. J lost 5 bases, V lost 5 bases, and 13 bases had no gene match. The CDR3 spells CASRWLADPGNNEQFF. In DNA, the CDR3 is TGCGCCAGCAGATGGCTAGCGGACCCCGGAAACAATGAGCAGTTCTTC.

V is TRBV2 and J is TRBJ2-3; 7 bases are a match to TRBD2. Germline CDR1 is SNHLY and CDR2 is FYNNEI. The CDR3 runs to 15 residues. Trimming cost V 5 bases and J 7 bases; bases outside gene matches: 12. Here the CDR3 DNA reads TGTGCCAGCAGTCCCCGGCTGGAAGCGGGACATACGCAGTATTTT. Translated: CASSPRLEAGHTQYF.

The chain uses TRBV10-3 and TRBJ2-3, with a weak D call TRBD2 (7 bases). CDR3 length: 16 amino acids. Germline V gene sequence: CDR1 ENHRY, CDR2 SYGVKD. V shed 10 bases and J shed 2 bases, with 22 bases lying between them. The CDR3 loop is CATRLRGGTLTDTQYF. The CDR3 DNA follows: TGTGCCACCCGCCTTAGGGGGGGCACCCTCACAGATACGCAGTATTTT.

J is TRBJ2-7 and V is TRBV11-2; a possible D gene is TRBD1 (5 bases). Trimming removed 2 bases from V and 0 bases from J, with 11 bases in between. CDR3 length: 15 residues. Germline V gene lookup returns CDR1 SGHAT and CDR2 FQNNGV. This CDR3 reads CASSLYQGSSYEQYF. The CDR3 region has the DNA TGTGCCAGCAGCTTATACCAGGGCTCCTCCTACGAGCAGTACTTC.

This clone has only a few counts. The gene calls are TRBV6-5 and TRBJ2-1, with D tentatively TRBD2 (6 bases). V lost 5 bases to trimming and J lost 7 bases, with 15 bases between them. The CDR3 length is 14 residues. Per the germline V gene, CDR1 is MNHEY and CDR2 is SVGAGI. The DNA of the CDR3 is TGTGCCAGCAGTAGGGTAGCGGCCATAAATGAGCAGTTCTTC. Translating gives CASSRVAAINEQFF.

This chain joins TRBV5-8 and TRBJ2-5; no definite D call. Trimming took 4 bases from V and 5 from J, leaving 18 bases between them. This CDR3 region has 15 residues. Germline V gene sequence: CDR1 SGHTS, CDR2 YDEGEE. Here the CDR3 reads CASSGRGSQKETQYF. The CDR3 nucleotides are TGTGCCAGCAGCGGAAGAGGCTCTCAGAAGGAGACCCAGTACTTC.

This rearrangement joins TRBV28 to TRBJ2-7; D gene uncertain. This CDR3 contains 15 residues. The V gene's germline CDR1 is MDHEN and CDR2 SYDVKM. Trimming pared 1 base from V and 0 bases from J, leaving 10 bases between. CDR3 in DNA: TGTGCCAGCAGTTTATATACTCCTAGCTCCTACGAGCAGTACTTC. This encodes CASSLYTPSSYEQYF.

This clone was recorded a few times. The chain combines TRBV6-5 with TRBJ1-1, with a weak D call TRBD1 (5 bases). There are 13 residues in the CDR3. The V end was cut by 10 bases, the J end by 0 bases, with 12 bases between. The germline gives CDR1 MNHEY, CDR2 SVGAGI. CDR3 protein: CATSRTLNTEAFF. The CDR3 bases are TGTGCCACCTCAAGGACACTGAACACTGAAGCTTTCTTT.

CDR3 region: CASSPGTSGLFTDTQYF. Here the CDR3 DNA reads TGCGCCAGCAGCCCGGGGACTAGCGGACTTTTCACAGATACGCAGTATTTT. The chain combines TRBV5-1 with TRBJ2-3; 11 bases fit TRBD2. In germline, CDR1 is SGHRS, CDR2 YFSETQ. V gave up 4 bases and J gave up 2 bases; unmatched junction bases: 9. This CDR3 is 17 amino acids long. The full variable domain, completed using reference TRBV5-1 and TRBJ2-3, is KAGVTQTPRYLIKTRGQQVTLSCSPISGHRSVSWYQQTPGQGLQFLFEYFSETQRNKGNFPGRFSGRQFSNSRSEMNVSTLELGDSALYLCASSPGTSGLFTDTQYFGPGTRLTVL.

V is TRBV28 and J is TRBJ2-7; D possibly corresponds to TRBD1 (5 bases). The CDR3 contains 12 residues. Between the trimmed V and J ends, which lost 5 bases and 3 bases, there was a span of 8 bases. CDR1 and CDR2 from the germline V gene are MDHEN and SYDVKM. The CDR3 loop is CASSGRVYEQYF. CDR3 in DNA: TGTGCCAGCAGTGGCAGGGTCTACGAGCAGTACTTC.

CDR3: CASRLAGGFGEQYF. CDR3 coding DNA: TGTGCCAGCAGGCTAGCGGGAGGGTTTGGCGAGCAGTACTTC. This chain links TRBV28 with TRBJ2-7, with 12 bases aligning to TRBD2. This CDR3 is 14 amino acids long. J gave up 6 bases and V 6 bases, and 6 bases lay outside the gene matches. Germline CDR1 MDHEN, CDR2 SYDVKM. Full variable domain (remainder filled in from reference TRBV28 and TRBJ2-7): DVKVTQSSRYLVKRTGEKVFLECVQDMDHENMFWYRQDPGLGLRLIYFSYDVKMKEKGDIPEGYSVSREKKERFSLILESASTNQTSMYLCASRLAGGFGEQYFGPGTRLTVT.

The chain has TRBV15 and TRBJ1-1; D is possibly TRBD1 (6 bases). V was trimmed by 4 bases and J by 1 base, leaving 10 bases between them. This CDR3 region has 14 residues. Germline V gene lookup returns CDR1 LNHNV and CDR2 YYDKDF (reference sequence). CDR3 sequence reads: CATSTLGANTEAFF. CDR3 coding DNA: TGTGCCACCAGCACGTTGGGGGCGAACACTGAAGCTTTCTTT.

In this sample, this clone turned up once. The sample has other DNA sequences that encode this CDR3 too. The chain is built from TRBV18 and TRBJ1-1; TRBD1 matches 9 bases. CDR1 KGHSH and CDR2 LQKENI come from the germline V gene. The CDR3 has 14 residues. The V gene end was trimmed by 3 bases and the J gene end by 5 bases; junction bases not matched to a gene: 4. The chain's CDR3 is CASSPGQGGTEAFF. The CDR3 DNA reads TGTGCCAGCTCACCGGGACAGGGTGGGACTGAAGCTTTCTTT.

The rearrangement uses TRBV28 and TRBJ2-7; no clear D gene. The CDR3 is made up of 12 amino acids. Trimming took 6 bases from V and 4 from J, leaving 10 bases between them. In germline, CDR1 is MDHEN, CDR2 SYDVKM. CDR3 nucleotide sequence: TGTGCCAGCAGCCCCCCCCAGTACGAGCAGTACTTC. This codes for CASSPPQYEQYF.

V and J are TRBV7-2 and TRBJ2-5; 9 positions agree with TRBD1. Germline CDR1 reads SGHTA; CDR2 reads FQGNSA. The junction had 9 bases not matched to a gene; V was cut back by 5 bases and J by 5 bases. CDR3 length equals 15 residues. In nucleotides, the CDR3 is TGTGCCAGCAGCGACAAAACAGGGGGCCTGGAGACCCAGTACTTC. Protein product: CASSDKTGGLETQYF.

The chain joins TRBV9 to TRBJ2-6, with unresolved D. The CDR3 is 16 residues long. The V end was cut by 4 bases, the J end by 1 base, with 12 bases between. The germline CDR1 and CDR2 sequences are SGDLS and YYNGEE. The chain's CDR3 is CASSLTANSGANVLTF. In DNA, the CDR3 is TGTGCCAGCAGCCTTACAGCAAATTCTGGGGCCAACGTCCTGACTTTC.

The gene calls are TRBV4-2 and TRBJ1-2; 9 bases map to TRBD1. The CDR3 is made up of 15 amino acids. Trimming at V came to 0 bases and at J to 5 bases, leaving 4 bases not matched to a gene. Germline V gene sequence: CDR1 LGHNA, CDR2 YNFKEQ. The CDR3 DNA follows: TGTGCCAGCAGCCAAGATCTGGGGACAGGGTATGGCTACACCTTC. Translating it yields CASSQDLGTGYGYTF.

This clone was found many times. The J gene is TRBJ2-5, the V gene TRBV28, with a possible D match to TRBD1 (6 bases). Germline CDR1 is MDHEN and CDR2 is SYDVKM. The CDR3 has 12 residues. The V gene lost 3 bases and the J gene lost 5 bases, with 7 bases spanning the gap. CDR3 DNA sequence: TGTGCCAGCAGTTTGGGGGCTGAGACCCAGTACTTC. It is translated as CASSLGAETQYF.

Here the CDR3 reads CAWNGGQGIYEQYF. The CDR3 coding sequence is TGTGCCTGGAATGGGGGACAGGGAATTTACGAGCAGTACTTC. This chain uses TRBV30 with TRBJ2-7; 9 nucleotides match TRBD1. Germline V gene sequence: CDR1 GTSNPN, CDR2 SVGIG (reference sequence). The CDR3 runs to 14 residues. The V and J ends lost 4 bases and 4 bases, in that order; junction bases with no gene match: 8.

There are a few counts of this clone. The rearrangement links TRBV19 to TRBJ2-5; TRBD1 is a possible D gene (6 bases). CDR3 length: 13 amino acids. Trimming took off 0 bases at V and 4 bases at J, with 6 bases between the two ends. Germline V gene sequence: CDR1 LNHDA, CDR2 SQIVND (reference sequence). CDR3 protein: CASSIDRGETQYF. The CDR3 coding sequence is TGTGCCAGTAGTATAGACAGGGGAGAGACCCAGTACTTC.

This rearrangement joins TRBV19 to TRBJ2-3, with 8 nucleotides matching TRBD1. Germline loops: CDR1 LNHDA, CDR2 SQIVND (reference sequence). CDR3 length: 15 residues. V lost 4 bases and J lost 4; bases outside the gene matches: 7. The CDR3 sequence is CASSTYRQGSDTQYF. DNA of the CDR3: TGTGCCAGTAGTACCTACCGACAGGGGTCAGATACGCAGTATTTT.

This chain links TRBV10-2 with TRBJ2-5; TRBD2 matches at 14 bases. Germline V gene sequence: CDR1 WSHSY, CDR2 SAAADI. The V and J ends lost 6 bases and 5 bases, in that order; junction bases with no gene match: 11. The CDR3 has 17 residues. CDR3 coding DNA: TGCGCCAGCAGCCTACGGACTAGCGGGAGGAGGAGGGAGACCCAGTACTTC. It translates to CASSLRTSGRRRETQYF.

The chain couples TRBV5-4 to TRBJ2-2, with no clear D. Germline CDR1 SGHNT, CDR2 YYREEE (reference sequence). Trimming cost V 2 bases and J 1 base, with 3 bases left between them. This CDR3 is built from 13 residues. The CDR3 region has the DNA TGTGCCAGCAGCTTCCAGAACACCGGGGAGCTGTTTTTT. Its protein product is CASSFQNTGELFF.

The genes are TRBV28 and TRBJ2-7; 11 nucleotides line up with TRBD2. V was pared by 5 bases and J by 1 base, with 10 bases of the junction left unmatched. The germline V gene has CDR1 MDHEN and CDR2 SYDVKM. CDR3 length: 17 amino acids. CDR3 in amino acids: CASSSRPGLAVSYEQYF. The CDR3 DNA is TGTGCCAGCAGTAGCCGACCGGGACTAGCGGTATCCTACGAGCAGTACTTC.

The V call is TRBV14, the J call TRBJ2-7; possibly TRBD2 for D (6 bases). Looked up from germline, CDR1 is SGHDN and CDR2 is FVKESK. The CDR3 consists of 15 residues. V lost 0 bases and J lost 6, with 15 bases in between. CDR3 region: CASSQDLGAGGEQYF. CDR3 coding DNA: TGTGCCAGCAGCCAAGATCTGGGAGCCGGGGGCGAGCAGTACTTC. Combining the CDR3 with reference TRBV14 and TRBJ2-7 gives the whole variable domain EAGVTQFPSHSVIEKGQTVTLRCDPISGHDNLYWYRRVMGKEIKFLLHFVKESKQDESGMPNNRFLAERTGGTYSTLKVQPAELEDSGVYFCASSQDLGAGGEQYFGPGTRLTVT.

V usage is TRBV10-3 and J usage is TRBJ1-1, with TRBD1 identical over 7 bases. The V segment lost 0 bases and the J segment 4 bases; nucleotides outside the gene matches: 5. The CDR3 has 15 amino acids. CDR1 is ENHRY and CDR2 is SYGVKD in the germline V gene. The CDR3 DNA sequence: TGTGCCATCAGTGAGTCTAGGGGGCAAAGCACTGAAGCTTTCTTT. Encoded protein: CAISESRGQSTEAFF.

The chain has TRBV28 and TRBJ2-3, with D maybe TRBD2 (5 bases). Trimming pared 6 bases from V and 0 bases from J, leaving 10 bases between. The CDR3 loop spans 14 amino acids. Per germline, CDR1 MDHEN and CDR2 SYDVKM. The CDR3 is CASREAFSTDTQYF. CDR3 nucleotides: TGTGCCAGCAGGGAGGCGTTTAGCACAGATACGCAGTATTTT.